This T cell receptor beta chain was profiled in a study of T cell responses to AZD1222 COVID-19 vaccine. General study findings and limits: The peak T cell response came first, and repertoires were sampled only after it. A rise in Spike-specific TCR breadth and depth followed two AZD1222 doses.

Clones were sequenced by immunoSEQ multiplex PCR, and TCRdb holds only the in-frame ones, with some missing. In the table there are under 200,000 clones, around nine tenths of which are singletons. The length of the CDR3 is 16 residues. Germline lookup yields CDR1 SGHRS and CDR2 YFSETQ. V shed 0 bases and J shed 0 bases, with 9 bases lying between them. This clone has only one observation. Its cognate antigen is unknown. The starting material was peripheral blood, obtained 28 days after the second dose of the MenACWY control vaccine. This sequence was found in an adult who received the MenACWY meningococcal vaccine as a control. The rearrangement joins TRBV5-1 to TRBJ2-2; a possible D gene is TRBD2 (5 bases). Here the CDR3 DNA reads TGCGCCAGCAGCTTGGGTTTCGGGGCGAACACCGGGGAGCTGTTTTTT. Translating gives CASSLGFGANTGELFF.